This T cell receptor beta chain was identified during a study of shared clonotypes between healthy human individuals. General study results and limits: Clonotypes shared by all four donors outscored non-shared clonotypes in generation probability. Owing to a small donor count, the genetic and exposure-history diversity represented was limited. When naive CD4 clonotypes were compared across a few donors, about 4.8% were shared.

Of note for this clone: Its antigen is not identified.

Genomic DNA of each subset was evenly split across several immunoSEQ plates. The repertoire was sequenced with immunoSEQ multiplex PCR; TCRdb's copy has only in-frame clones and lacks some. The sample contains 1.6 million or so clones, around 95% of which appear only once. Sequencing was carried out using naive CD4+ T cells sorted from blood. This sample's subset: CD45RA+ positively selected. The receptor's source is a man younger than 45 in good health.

The CDR3: CASSSSQPGNEQFF. Written as DNA, the CDR3 is TGTGCCAGCAGCTCCTCTCAGCCCGGGAATGAGCAGTTCTTC. The chain employs TRBV7-9 and TRBJ2-1, with D unresolved. Trimming stripped 4 bases from V and 7 bases from J, with 14 bases between. Per germline, CDR1 SEHNR and CDR2 FQNEAQ (reference sequence). This CDR3 is built from 14 residues.